The next 18 T cell receptor beta chains were all read from a single sample in a study of OX40 agonist ivuxolimab in advanced cancers. Only in-frame clones appear in the TCRdb table, and some are missing; sequencing was by immunoSEQ multiplex PCR. Of 50,000 to 80,000 clones detected, 80% to 95% appear once; the ten largest clones hold around 0.4%. Sequencing used CD4+ or CD8+ T cells sorted from blood, obtained in a trial of the OX40 agonist ivuxolimab. These receptors all stem from an adult with an advanced solid tumor such as melanoma, head and neck, liver or kidney cancer.

V gene TRBV25-1 combines with J gene TRBJ1-6; D uncertain. Germline V gene data show CDR1 as MGHDK and CDR2 as SYGVNS. The CDR3 runs 14 residues. The V gene lost 9 bases and the J gene lost 0 bases, with 9 bases spanning the gap. The CDR3 nucleotides read TGTGCCAGTCAACCCAGCTCCTATAATTCACCCCTCCACTTT. Translated, it gives CASQPSSYNSPLHF.

The chain uses TRBV2 and TRBJ2-3, with a possible D match to TRBD2 (5 bases). Germline CDR1 reads SNHLY; CDR2 reads FYNNEI. CDR3 length equals 15 residues. V lost 6 bases and J lost 4, with 17 bases in between. The CDR3 coding sequence is TGTGCCAGCAGGGGGAGTCCGGTTCCGGCAGATACGCAGTATTTT. Protein: CASRGSPVPADTQYF. Together with reference TRBV2 and TRBJ2-3, the CDR3 gives the full variable domain: EPEVTQTPSHQVTQMGQEVILRCVPISNHLYFYWYRQILGQKVEFLVSFYNNEISEKSEIFDDQFSVERPDGSNFTLKIRSTKLEDSAMYFCASRGSPVPADTQYFGPGTRLTVL.

This clone appeared once. V usage is TRBV6-5 and J usage is TRBJ1-5; perhaps TRBD1 as D (5 bases). The germline gives CDR1 MNHEY, CDR2 SVGAGI. The CDR3 has 14 amino acids. The V end lost 3 bases, the J end lost 4 bases, and 10 bases lay between the germline ends. The CDR3 nucleotides are TGTGCCAGCAGTTATGGGGCGGTGAATCAGCCCCAGCATTTT. Translation gives CASSYGAVNQPQHF.

V gene TRBV29-1 combines with J gene TRBJ1-2; D gene ambiguous. Between the trimmed V and J ends, which lost 0 bases and 2 bases, there was a span of 19 bases. Per germline, CDR1 SQVTM and CDR2 ANQGSEA. There are 17 residues in the CDR3. CDR3 sequence: CSVEDRPRPTWNYGYTF. The DNA of the CDR3 is TGCAGCGTTGAAGATCGTCCACGCCCCACGTGGAACTATGGCTACACCTTC.

This clone was found once. The genes are TRBV2 and TRBJ2-3; D is possibly TRBD2 (6 bases). The V end was cut by 6 bases, the J end by 0 bases, with 10 bases between. Germline V gene data show CDR1 as SNHLY and CDR2 as FYNNEI. The CDR3 runs 14 residues. CDR3 loop: CASSPGTSTDTQYF. The CDR3 DNA reads TGTGCCAGCAGCCCAGGGACTAGCACAGATACGCAGTATTTT.

As to this clone: Mismatch with germline at one junction end may stem from a read error. The chain carries TRBV7-8 and TRBJ2-3, with a possible D match to TRBD1 (5 bases). There are 14 residues in the CDR3. Germline loops: CDR1 SGHVS, CDR2 FQNEAQ. This CDR3 is CASSLEIGREGTAF. The CDR3, as DNA: TGTGCCAGCAGCTTAGAAATTGGCAGGGAAGGTACGGCTTTT.

The CDR3 is CASGPGQGSDTQYF. Here the CDR3 DNA reads TGTGCCAGCGGTCCGGGACAGGGTTCAGATACGCAGTATTTT. V is TRBV18 and J is TRBJ2-3, with 9 nucleotides matching TRBD1. V shed 8 bases, J shed 4 bases, and the junction held 7 bases outside the gene matches. The CDR3 is made up of 14 amino acids. Germline V lookup: CDR1 KGHSH, CDR2 LQKENI.

This clone was detected only once. The chain carries TRBV7-9 and TRBJ1-2; D perhaps matches TRBD1 (6 bases). Per germline, CDR1 SEHNR and CDR2 FQNEAQ (reference sequence). The CDR3 length is 14 residues. Between the trimmed V and J ends, which lost 5 bases and 2 bases, there was a span of 12 bases. In nucleotides, the CDR3 is TGTGCCAGCAGCCTAGAGACAGGCAACTATGGCTACACCTTC. Translation gives CASSLETGNYGYTF.

J is TRBJ2-7 and V is TRBV5-1; D not certain. CDR1 is SGHRS, CDR2 YFSETQ, per germline. V dropped 1 base and J dropped 0 bases, with 17 bases sitting between them. The CDR3 runs 17 residues. The CDR3 region is CASSLRPGSPSSYEQYF. CDR3 nucleotide sequence: TGCGCCAGCAGCTTGAGACCGGGCAGCCCAAGCTCCTACGAGCAGTACTTC.

This clone was seen a few times. The CDR3 here is CASSHQTGEDYGYTF. CDR3 coding DNA: TGCGCCAGCAGCCACCAGACAGGGGAAGACTATGGCTACACCTTC. This chain uses TRBV4-3 with TRBJ1-2; 8 positions agree with TRBD1. J lost 3 bases, V lost 3 bases, and 6 bases had no gene match. This CDR3 is built from 15 residues. Germline assignment: CDR1 LGHNA and CDR2 YSLEER.

The chain has TRBV10-2 and TRBJ2-2, with D possibly being TRBD1 (6 bases). The CDR3 is 17 amino acids. CDR1 is WSHSY and CDR2 is SAAADI in the germline V gene. Trimming took 7 bases from V and 2 from J, leaving 20 bases between them. CDR3 region: CASKRHTGTTNTGELFF. The CDR3 DNA follows: TGCGCCAGCAAGAGACATACCGGGACAACCAACACCGGGGAGCTGTTTTTT.

The V and J genes are TRBV14 and TRBJ2-1; D remains unclear. From germline, CDR1 is SGHDN and CDR2 FVKESK. The CDR3 sequence is 14 residues long. The V and J ends lost 0 bases and 6 bases respectively, with 9 bases between them. The CDR3 DNA follows: TGTGCCAGCAGCCAAGATCTTCAGGCCAATGAGCAGTTCTTC. Its translation: CASSQDLQANEQFF.

This clone came up once. The chain combines TRBV7-8 with TRBJ2-4; possible D gene TRBD2, 6 bases. This CDR3 spans 18 amino acids. Germline CDR1 SGHVS, CDR2 FQNEAQ. The V and J ends lost 7 bases and 2 bases respectively, with 24 bases between them. CDR3 DNA sequence: TGTGCCAGCATCATGGACCGGGCCGGGAGAGGGTCCAAAAACATTCAGTACTTC. Its protein is CASIMDRAGRGSKNIQYF.

In this sample, this clone turned up once. The CDR3 nucleotides are TGTGCCAGCAGTCCGGGACAGTCGAACACCGGGGAGCTGTTTTTT. Protein: CASSPGQSNTGELFF. This chain uses TRBV6-1 with TRBJ2-2; 7 nucleotides agree with TRBD1. This CDR3 spans 15 amino acids. CDR1 is MNHNS, CDR2 SASEGT, per germline. The J segment lost 0 bases and the V segment lost 5 bases, leaving 3 bases of the junction unmatched.

The genes are TRBV7-2 and TRBJ2-3, with 9 bases aligning to TRBD2. The CDR3 is 17 amino acids. V dropped 1 base and J dropped 0; count of bases not matched to a gene: 5. In germline, CDR1 is SGHTA, CDR2 FQGNSA. In DNA, the CDR3 is TGTGCCAGCAGCTTAGGTTTTAGCGGGAGTAGCACAGATACGCAGTATTTT. Its translation: CASSLGFSGSSTDTQYF.

This rearrangement joins TRBV19 to TRBJ2-7, with D unresolved. Germline V gives CDR1 LNHDA, CDR2 SQIVND (reference sequence). V lost 8 bases and J lost 2, with 16 bases in between. The CDR3 runs to 14 residues. This CDR3 is CASGRPGVTYEQYF. Written as DNA, the CDR3 is TGTGCCAGTGGAAGGCCCGGAGTTACCTACGAGCAGTACTTC.

This chain links TRBV9 with TRBJ2-7; 10 nucleotides agree with TRBD1. With V trimmed by 2 bases and J by 2 bases, 1 base remained unmatched. Per germline, CDR1 SGDLS and CDR2 YYNGEE. There are 14 residues in the CDR3. This CDR3 is CASSVGTGAYEQYF. Written as DNA, the CDR3 is TGTGCCAGCAGCGTCGGGACAGGGGCCTACGAGCAGTACTTC. The whole variable domain, filled in from reference TRBV9 and TRBJ2-7, reads DSGVTQTPKHLITATGQRVTLRCSPRSGDLSVYWYQQSLDQGLQFLIQYYNGEERAKGNILERFSAQQFPDLHSELNLSSLELGDSALYFCASSVGTGAYEQYFGPGTRLTVT.

The V call is TRBV2, the J call TRBJ1-5; tentatively, D is TRBD1 (6 bases). Germline lookup yields CDR1 SNHLY and CDR2 FYNNEI. Trimming pared 3 bases from V and 5 bases from J, leaving 11 bases between. The CDR3 contains 14 residues. As DNA, the CDR3 is TGTGCCAGCAGTGACCGGACAGCCCATCAGCCCCAGCATTTT. As protein: CASSDRTAHQPQHF.